Each of the 18 T cell receptor beta chains below was sequenced from the same sample in a study of CD8+ T cells in alopecia areata. Investigators isolated RNA and reverse transcribed it into cDNA to act as the sequencing template. Clones were read by immunoSEQ multiplex PCR, and TCRdb kept only the in-frame ones, dropping some. The table shows some 99,000 clones, with around 44% occurring only once. The sequenced material came from CD4+ T cells sorted from blood. Source of these receptors: a human donor with alopecia areata.

This rearrangement joins TRBV30 to TRBJ1-1, with 7 nucleotides matching TRBD1. The CDR3 is 14 residues long. V lost 0 bases and J lost 5; bases outside the gene matches: 6. CDR1 and CDR2 from the germline V gene are GTSNPN and SVGIG (reference sequence). The CDR3, as DNA: TGTGCCTGGAGTGTGAACAGGGGAAGAACTGAAGCTTTCTTT. Its protein is CAWSVNRGRTEAFF.

The chain combines TRBV28 with TRBJ2-7; 11 nucleotides align to TRBD2. The germline V gene has CDR1 MDHEN and CDR2 SYDVKM. J lost 8 bases, V lost 3 bases, and 6 bases had no gene match. CDR3 length: 14 residues. In nucleotides, the CDR3 is TGTGCCAGCAGTTTTACGGCTAGCGGGGGGAAGCAGTACTTC. It encodes CASSFTASGGKQYF.

On this clone itself: The junction and the germline gene differ at one end; a read error may be behind it. Other DNA sequences in this sample translate to the same CDR3. Written as DNA, the CDR3 is TGCAGCGTTCAACCGGGGGGCAACACTGAGGCTTTCTTT. This gives the protein CSVQPGGNTEAFF. The chain has TRBV29-1 and TRBJ1-1, with D maybe TRBD1 (6 bases). Germline loops: CDR1 SQVTM, CDR2 ANQGSEA. The CDR3 sequence is 13 residues long. Filled out from reference TRBV29-1 and TRBJ1-1, the complete variable domain reads SAVISQKPSRDICQRGTSLTIQCQVDSQVTMMFWYRQQPGQSLTLIATANQGSEATYESGFVIDKFPISRPNLTFSTLTVSNMSPEDSSIYLCSVQPGGNTEAFFGQGTRLTVV.

This CDR3 reads CAWSKEVTQFF. The CDR3 DNA reads as TGTGCCTGGAGTAAAGAGGTTACGCAGTTCTTC. This sequence joins TRBV30 and TRBJ2-1; D gene uncertain. CDR3 length equals 11 residues. Trimming shortened V by 2 bases and J by 12 bases, and 11 bases separated the two germline ends. Looked up from germline, CDR1 is GTSNPN and CDR2 is SVGIG (reference sequence).

This sequence joins TRBV15 and TRBJ2-7; a weak D match, TRBD1 (5 bases). CDR1 is LNHNV and CDR2 is YYDKDF in the germline V gene (reference sequence). This CDR3 region has 12 residues. V lost 1 base to trimming and J lost 9 bases, with 10 bases between them. The CDR3 protein is CATSRVSQGQYF. The CDR3 DNA reads as TGTGCCACCAGCAGAGTTTCTCAGGGGCAGTACTTC.

The chain combines TRBV29-1 with TRBJ2-1, with D possibly matching TRBD2 (5 bases). In germline, CDR1 is SQVTM, CDR2 ANQGSEA. Between the trimmed V and J ends, which lost 1 base and 6 bases, there was a span of 10 bases. The CDR3 length is 13 residues. CDR3 region: CSVEVGTSNEQFF. The CDR3 DNA follows: TGCAGCGTTGAAGTGGGAACTAGCAATGAGCAGTTCTTC.

The chain combines TRBV9 with TRBJ2-7; weak D call: TRBD1 (6 bases). Germline V gene sequence: CDR1 SGDLS, CDR2 YYNGEE. V lost 0 bases and J lost 5, with 15 bases in between. CDR3 length: 15 residues. CDR3 sequence reads: CASSVAGQSVNEQYF. Written as DNA, the CDR3 is TGTGCCAGCAGCGTAGCCGGACAGAGTGTGAACGAGCAGTACTTC.

This clone was seen more than once but under ten times. The V gene is TRBV14, the J gene TRBJ1-3; no definite D call. The CDR3 has 15 residues. The V gene's germline CDR1 is SGHDN and CDR2 FVKESK. The V end lost 2 bases, the J end lost 0 bases, and 8 bases lay between the germline ends. The CDR3 loop reads CASSQKTSSGNTIYF. CDR3 DNA sequence: TGTGCCAGCAGCCAAAAGACATCCTCTGGAAACACCATATATTTT.

This clone was seen a handful of times. The rearrangement uses TRBV23-1 and TRBJ2-3; 10 nucleotides line up with TRBD1. TRBV23-1 is labeled an ORF, and its function is uncertain. This CDR3 has 15 amino acids. V trimming: 0 bases; J trimming: 4 bases; junction bases outside the gene matches: 1. CDR3 amino acids: CASSQSGTGADTQYF. The CDR3 region has the DNA TGCGCCAGCAGTCAATCGGGGACAGGGGCAGATACGCAGTATTTT.

The chain has TRBV2 and TRBJ2-7; D uncertain. CDR3 length: 14 residues. Germline V lookup: CDR1 SNHLY, CDR2 FYNNEI. With 5 bases removed from V and 6 bases from J, the gap between germline ends came to 17 bases. CDR3 sequence (DNA): TGTGCCAGCAGTCGAGTCGGAATGAGAGGCGAGCAGTACTTC. Its translation is CASSRVGMRGEQYF.

This clone showed up just a few times. V is TRBV5-1 and J is TRBJ2-5, with D maybe TRBD1 (6 bases). The CDR3 length is 14 residues. V was trimmed by 0 bases and J by 2 bases, leaving 8 bases between them. Germline V lookup: CDR1 SGHRS, CDR2 YFSETQ. CDR3 sequence: CASSLVGQQETQYF. CDR3 DNA: TGCGCCAGCAGCTTGGTCGGACAGCAAGAGACCCAGTACTTC.

The genes are TRBV29-1 and TRBJ1-1; D is perhaps TRBD1 (6 bases). The germline gives CDR1 SQVTM, CDR2 ANQGSEA. With 1 base removed from V and 8 bases from J, the gap between germline ends came to 14 bases. The CDR3 spans 13 residues. The CDR3 loop is CSVEGRAGVEAFF. DNA of the CDR3: TGCAGCGTTGAAGGGCGGGCAGGGGTAGAAGCTTTCTTT.

This clone was seen a handful of times. The chain couples TRBV14 to TRBJ2-7; 10 positions agree with TRBD1. Trimming at V came to 4 bases and at J to 2 bases, leaving 5 bases not matched to a gene. Per germline, CDR1 SGHDN and CDR2 FVKESK. CDR3 length: 15 amino acids. The CDR3 DNA reads as TGTGCCAGCAGCCTCGGGACAGGGGTCACCTACGAGCAGTACTTC. It translates to CASSLGTGVTYEQYF.

This chain uses TRBV5-1 with TRBJ2-1, with 13 bases identical to TRBD2. This CDR3 has 14 residues. CDR1 and CDR2 (germline): SGHRS, YFSETQ. V was pared by 4 bases and J by 10 bases, with 5 bases of the junction left unmatched. In nucleotides, the CDR3 is TGCGCCAGCAGCCTAGGACTAGCGGGGGCCGAGCAGTTCTTC. Its translation: CASSLGLAGAEQFF.

This clone was seen more than once but under ten times. The chain has TRBV29-1 and TRBJ1-6; TRBD1 aligns across 7 bases. Losses at the gene ends were 3 bases for V and 5 bases for J; bases not matched to a gene: 1. The CDR3 covers 13 residues. Germline assignment: CDR1 SQVTM and CDR2 ANQGSEA. Written as DNA, the CDR3 is TGCAGCGTTGATGACAGGGATAATTCACCCCTCCACTTT. As protein: CSVDDRDNSPLHF.

The CDR3 loop reads CSVGEWGDDEQFF. CDR3 DNA sequence: TGCAGCGTGGGGGAGTGGGGGGACGATGAGCAGTTCTTC. The gene calls are TRBV29-1 and TRBJ2-1; perhaps TRBD2 as D (6 bases). V lost 6 bases and J lost 8, with 17 bases in between. The CDR3 extends over 13 amino acids. Germline V gene data show CDR1 as SQVTM and CDR2 as ANQGSEA.

This sequence joins TRBV11-2 and TRBJ1-1; D gene uncertain. CDR3 length: 13 residues. The germline CDR1 and CDR2 sequences are SGHAT and FQNNGV. The V end lost 4 bases, the J end lost 3 bases, and 9 bases lay between the germline ends. CDR3 residues: CASSSKPDTEAFF. The CDR3 nucleotides are TGTGCCAGCAGCTCTAAGCCGGACACTGAAGCTTTCTTT.

This clone was seen only a few times. The chain recombines TRBV5-1 with TRBJ2-7; D is ambiguous. This CDR3 contains 14 residues. The germline V gene encodes CDR1 SGHRS and CDR2 YFSETQ. The germline V and J ends were trimmed by 0 bases and 6 bases, with 13 bases remaining between them. CDR3 region: CASSLELEVFEQYF. CDR3 coding DNA: TGCGCCAGCAGCTTGGAGCTAGAGGTGTTCGAGCAGTACTTC.